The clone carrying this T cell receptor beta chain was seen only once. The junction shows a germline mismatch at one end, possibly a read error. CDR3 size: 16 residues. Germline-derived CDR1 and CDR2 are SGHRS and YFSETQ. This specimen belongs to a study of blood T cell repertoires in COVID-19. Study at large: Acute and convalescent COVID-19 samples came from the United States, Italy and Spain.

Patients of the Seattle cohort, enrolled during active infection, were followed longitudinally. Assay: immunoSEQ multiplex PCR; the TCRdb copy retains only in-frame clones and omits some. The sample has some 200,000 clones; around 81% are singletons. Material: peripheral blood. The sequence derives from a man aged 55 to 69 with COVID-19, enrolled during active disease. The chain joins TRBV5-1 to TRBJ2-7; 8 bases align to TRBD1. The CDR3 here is CASRLDPGQDFYEQYF. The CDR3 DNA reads TGCGCCAGCAGATTGGATCCGGGACAGGACTTTTACGAGCAGTACTTC.